This TCR beta chain was found in a study of regulatory T cells in long-lasting Graves disease. Findings and caveats of the study: A greater number of public clonotypes (roughly 2,800) was shared by persistent patients than by new patients (around 970).

Notes on this clonotype: Its antigen remains unidentified.

To make TCR beta libraries, researchers used iRepertoire HTBI primers and Arm-PCR of CDR3 regions. TCRdb itself ran the multiplex PCR reads through MiXCR, one entry per CDR3 protein. The table includes about 540,000 distinct CDR3 sequences, approximately 15% detected once. Time point reported: newly diagnosed GD, antithyroid drugs for less than 3 months. The TCR library was prepared using RNA isolated from PBMCs. These data also formed part of another study, on T cells in Graves' hyperthyroidism and ophthalmopathy.

The sample was peripheral blood mononuclear cells (PBMCs), taken at new diagnosis, from a patient treated with antithyroid drugs. The sequence came from a man aged 25 to 40 with Graves disease.

DNA of the CDR3: TGCGCCAGCAGCGCTGGGACAGGGTTGGGCTACACCTTC. As protein: CASSAGTGLGYTF. The rearrangement links TRBV5-1 to TRBJ1-2, with 9 bases identical to TRBD1. Germline CDR1 reads SGHRS; CDR2 reads YFSETQ. The CDR3 extends over 13 amino acids. The V gene end was trimmed by 4 bases and the J gene end by 8 bases; junction bases not matched to a gene: 6.